The clone carrying this T cell receptor (beta chain) was seen a handful of times. Generated by immunoSEQ multiplex PCR, the TCRdb table keeps only in-frame clones and is missing some. This table has 160,000 or so clones, about 88% appearing once. This sample stems from a study of T cell responses to AZD1222 COVID-19 vaccine. This material consisted of peripheral blood, taken on day 0 of AZD1222 vaccination. The TCR comes from an adult in good health.

CDR3 residues: CAISDRQINSPLHF. CDR3 DNA sequence: TGTGCCATCAGTGACAGACAGATAAATTCACCCCTCCACTTT. V usage is TRBV10-3 and J usage is TRBJ1-6; D may be TRBD1 (5 bases). The germline gives CDR1 ENHRY, CDR2 SYGVKD. The CDR3 consists of 14 residues. V was clipped by 3 bases and J by 7 bases, with 10 bases between them.